This T cell receptor beta chain was captured in a study of cytomegalovirus exposure and HLA in healthy donors listed by TCRdb under 2017. Concerning the study at large: An earlier analysis of some 500 of the donors reported more than 250 Gb of sequence data and around 120 million unique TCR beta sequences from 190 million or so T cells. An early release covering over 500 HLA-typed donors comprised about 300 gigabases of sequencing data and around 86 million unique TCR sequences. Of the approximately 400 genotyped donors, approximately 80% fell in the genetic ancestry cluster associated with self-reported Caucasian donors. The aim of the study was to test whether cataloging public T cell receptors could identify signatures of past pathogen exposure. The study used immunosequencing to profile the T cell repertoires of hundreds of subjects and linked those repertoires to cytomegalovirus serostatus. Along with the roughly 710-subject first cohort, a separate validation cohort of over a hundred different subjects was used. The study combined high-throughput TCR immunosequencing, statistical association of individual TCRs with disease status, and machine learning to predict cytomegalovirus infection status. To study patterns of TCR occurrence, a later analysis re-analyzed previously published TCR beta repertoires from 550 to 800 donors and added high-resolution HLA genotyping. Rather than drawing on any new phenotypic data, the later analysis identified candidate immune exposures from TCR beta sequences and the way those sequences occurred across donors. An earlier analysis of around 540 of the donors applied high-throughput TCR beta sequencing to assess whether each TCR beta V gene segment acted as functional or pseudogenic. Donor age, sex, ethnicity and CMV serostatus were compiled alongside the repertoire data. A later genetic analysis used genome-wide SNP genotypes for about 60% of the 666 donors, treating that subset as a discovery cohort. Every discovery cohort repertoire had been produced on one sequencing platform. HLA typing covered class I and class II loci at four-digit resolution. Typing coverage differed by locus: A, B, C, DRB1 and DQB1 were typed in about 620-640 donors, DQA1 in roughly 500, DPA1 in approximately 600, and DPB1 in just under 480. About five DR-DQ haplotypes were handled as single units for association and clustering because linkage in the cohort was strong. On average, around 240,000 unique TCR beta nucleotide sequences were sequenced per donor among several hundred genotyped donors of the cohort, with roughly a sixth of those sequences being non-productive.

The cohort comprised around 690 healthy bone marrow donors. At the time of sampling, every cohort member was nominally healthy, though immune exposures that went unrecorded were likely present. The donor tested CMV seropositive, placing the donor among the approximately 310 seropositive members of the cohort. Each donor provided a peripheral blood sample, and peripheral blood mononuclear cells were used for TCR beta sequencing. Genomic DNA was extracted from the blood cell samples with the Qiagen DNeasy Blood Extraction Kit. The library was made by the immunoSEQ multiplex PCR assay. For the multiplex PCR, a mixture combining 60 forward primers for TCR Vbeta segments and 13 reverse primers for TCR Jbeta segments was used. The CDR3 region of rearranged TCR beta genes was amplified from genomic DNA by a multiplex PCR assay. The amplified TCR beta libraries were sequenced on the Illumina HiSeq System as 87-base-pair reads. The study's own analysis went as follows. A later analysis tallied tens of millions of unique TCR beta chains across the roughly 610 repertoires, and about 10 million of those chains were shared by two or more donors. Raw reads were error-corrected and collapsed into unique sequences by a nearest-neighbor algorithm in which closely related sequences were merged to remove PCR and sequencing errors. Alignment of CDR3 sequences to IMGT reference sequences was used to assign V, D and J gene segments. For a sequence to be retained, at least a six-nucleotide match to both a V gene segment and a J gene segment was required. A rearrangement was called productive if the CDR3 had no stop codons and remained in frame with V and J, and every other rearrangement was called non-productive. CDR3 was defined according to IMGT convention as the region running from the second conserved V-encoded cysteine to the conserved J-encoded phenylalanine. In an earlier analysis of around 540 of the donors, sequences lacking an unambiguous match to a single V gene segment were excluded. In an earlier analysis of some 590 of the donors, a V segment was called functional when productive rearrangements were above 56.7%, and segregating when the standard deviation between donors exceeded 5%. A statistical classification framework was built to diagnose cytomegalovirus status from the catalog of TCR beta chain sequences. In a later analysis, TCR nucleotide sequences were compared against IMGT/GENE-DB human TR gene sequences so that V and J genes could be assigned. The TCRdist pipeline was used in a later analysis to assign CDR3 sequences and most-parsimonious VDJ recombination scenarios. A later analysis defined each TCR beta chain by its CDR3 amino acid sequence plus V-gene family, and excluded reads lacking a unique V-gene family. In a later analysis, nearly 600 highly shared, low-generation-probability nucleotide sequences were removed to address suspected cross-contamination and a sequencing artifact. In a later analysis, a clonal expansion index for each public chain was calculated from normalized within-repertoire ranks of inferred template counts. Generation probabilities in a later analysis came from a VDJ recombination model fitted to out-of-frame rearrangements, and those results were checked against IGoR. Hypergeometric tests were used in a later analysis to score TCR-TCR, TCR-HLA and TCR-CMV co-occurrence, with a repertoire-size bias correction applied to the TCR pairs. To estimate false discovery rates, a later analysis permuted the HLA or CMV assignments 20 times. In a later analysis, co-occurring TCRs were grouped with DBSCAN, and TCRdist sequence similarity was added when clustering was performed within HLA-allele-positive subsets. Repertoires with fewer than 30,000 or more than 120,000 public chains were left out of co-occurrence clustering, as were a handful of repertoires with anomalous nucleotide sharing. Drawn from immuneACCESS, this table holds only the in-frame rearrangements with V and J called that TCRdb kept. Clones are partly lost; checked studies trace under half to an unresolved V gene and leave the rest unexplained. The DNA was the basis for D and trimming; V, J and clone size are from that table. In all, the sample holds 150,000 or so clones, and nearly 80% of those were seen once. Jointly, the top ten make up 9.5% to 15% of the sample.

Study-level results and caveats: The study gave a list of 150 to 200 TCR beta chains associated with cytomegalovirus. Because the 87-base-pair reads could not distinguish some IMGT-functional V segments, including TRBV6-2 and TRBV6-3, those segments were excluded. A later genetic analysis associated a missense DCLRE1C variant with V-gene and J-gene trimming of TCR beta chains, and an independent cohort replicated the association. CMV serostatus was the only immune exposure information available for the cohort. Because counts were too low, about 17 rarely observed V segments, including chromosome 9 orphons, were excluded from the earlier analysis of 587 of the donors. The cohort was sequenced for TCR beta chains only, and without alpha or paired-chain data the features that could be detected were limited. In a later analysis, most CMV-associated TCR beta chains were found to appear HLA-restricted, with HLA associations seemingly driven largely by CMV exposure. The classifier was reported to diagnose cytomegalovirus status with high specificity and sensitivity in both the original cohort and the validation cohort. Most TCR sequences were observed very rarely across donors, whereas some public TCRs were present in many individuals. A further reported finding was that TCR beta sequences accurately predicted the HLA-A and HLA-B alleles for most subjects in the first cohort. Broadly in line with IMGT annotations, most TCR beta V segments showed up in productive rearrangements about 87% or about 30% of the time in an earlier analysis of under 700 of the donors. In a later analysis, HLA-associated TCR beta chains showed more clonal expansion and lower generation probabilities than non-associated chains that were equally common. Three of the identified cytomegalovirus-associated TCR beta chains were confirmed in vitro to be specific for cytomegalovirus antigens. A cluster of highly shared sequence variants was judged likely to be a technical artifact of the sequencing pipeline. In a later analysis, the rate of TCR association differed among HLA loci, with DRB1 alleles having the most associated TCRs and HLA-C alleles having the fewest. A later genetic analysis reported fewer N-insertions in productive TCRs among donors in an Asian-associated ancestry cluster than the roughly 720-donor mean. According to a later analysis, parvovirus B19, influenza, CMV and Epstein-Barr virus appeared linked to several top co-occurrence clusters. Linkage disequilibrium might explain the correlated functional status among segregating V segments, but an unknown experimental factor could not be excluded. The presence/absence analyses assumed that sequencing depth was roughly uniform across donors, and that assumption may not be true. It was suggested by the authors that the approach could potentially be generalized to other disease states and immunological phenotypes. A later analysis associated 16,951 TCR beta sequences with specific HLA alleles at a false discovery rate of 0.05. Strong co-occurrence of HLA alleles, especially DR and DQ, made assigning TCR associations to individual alleles difficult. Because some donors lacked HLA typing at each locus, the association tests relied only on the typed subset.

Concerning this clone: Its antigen is unknown. There are no base qualities to consult, and no much larger clone falls within one base.

At the junction V is shortened by 2 bases and J by 0 bases, with 9 bases in between. CDR1 and CDR2 (SGHRS, YFSETQ) derive from the germline V gene. The CDR3 contains 15 residues, cysteine and phenylalanine counted. Only the CDR3 DNA is retained, 45 bases long and in frame from the first base. The sample taken for sequencing was PBMCs. The sequence links TRBV5-1 to TRBJ1-3, with the identity of the D gene unclear. The clonotype was recovered from a man aged 25 to 40 in good health and CMV-seropositive. CDR3 loop: CASSFGSSSGNTIYF. In nucleotides, the sequence is TGCGCCAGCAGCTTTGGTTCGAGCTCTGGAAACACCATATATTTT.